The rows below give T cell receptor beta chains drawn from one sample of a study of cytomegalovirus exposure and HLA in healthy donors. Sequencing used immunoSEQ multiplex PCR; TCRdb keeps in-frame clones, though not all of them. This sample has 97,000 or so clones, with around 88% found just once. The sequenced material came from PBMCs. The receptor source for this set is a woman in her 30s in good health and CMV-seronegative. Both conserved end residues are part of each CDR3. D genes are given only for firm matches. Not every row has a clone size; where given, it reads once, few, many or a size class.

J gene	D gene	V gene	clone size	CDR3 protein	CDR3 DNA
TRBJ1-5	TRBD1	TRBV9	.	CASSVGQGTGQPQHF	TGTGCCAGCAGCGTAGGACAGGGAACGGGTCAGCCCCAGCATTTT
TRBJ1-1	TRBD1	TRBV7-9	.	CASTPGQGQNTEAFF	TGTGCCAGCACTCCGGGACAGGGCCAGAACACTGAAGCTTTCTTT
TRBJ1-5	.	TRBV9	.	CASSLSGDQPQHF	TGTGCCAGCAGCCTATCTGGAGACCAGCCCCAGCATTTT
TRBJ2-6	.	TRBV2	.	CASSLVLGVGANVLTF	TGTGCCAGCAGTCTCGTTCTCGGAGTTGGGGCCAACGTCCTGACTTTC
TRBJ2-3	.	TRBV7-3	.	CASSLTAGRGGTDTQYF	TGTGCCAGCAGCTTAACGGCGGGCAGGGGAGGCACAGATACGCAGTATTTT
TRBJ1-2	.	TRBV28	once	CATRFGYGYTF	TGTGCCACCCGTTTCGGTTATGGCTACACCTTC
TRBJ1-5	.	TRBV7-9	.	CASSSGGTRNQPQHF	TGTGCCAGCAGCTCAGGAGGGACGCGGAATCAGCCCCAGCATTTT
TRBJ2-7	.	TRBV28	.	CAAGRARFSYEQYF	TGTGCCGCGGGGCGGGCGAGATTCTCCTACGAGCAGTACTTC
TRBJ1-5	.	TRBV2	.	CASAYELGNQPQHF	TGTGCCAGCGCGTATGAATTGGGCAATCAGCCCCAGCATTTT
TRBJ2-7	.	TRBV6-1	once	CASTPAAGSYEQYF	TGTGCCAGCACCCCCGCGGCGGGCAGCTACGAGCAGTACTTC
TRBJ2-2	TRBD2	TRBV5-1	.	CASSHGGGRNTGELFF	TGCGCCAGCAGCCACGGGGGAGGGAGGAACACCGGGGAGCTGTTTTTT
TRBJ2-7	.	TRBV11-3	.	CASPGVSYEQYF	TGTGCCAGCCCAGGGGTGTCCTACGAGCAGTACTTC
TRBJ2-7	TRBD2	TRBV10-1	many	CASSPLAGGVYEQYF	TGCGCCAGCAGTCCGTTAGCGGGAGGTGTCTACGAGCAGTACTTC
TRBJ1-2	.	TRBV27	.	CASGGVDYGYTF	TGTGCCAGCGGGGGGGTGGATTACGGCTACACCTTC
TRBJ2-7	.	TRBV7-8	.	CASSLYGSLAYEQYF	TGTGCCAGCAGCTTATATGGTAGCTTAGCCTACGAGCAGTACTTC
TRBJ1-3	.	TRBV27	.	CASMGESGNTIYF	TGTGCCAGCATGGGAGAGTCTGGAAACACCATATATTTT
TRBJ2-2	TRBD1	TRBV5-1	.	CASSFSPTGTGSSRNTGELFF	TGCGCCAGCAGTTTTTCCCCAACCGGGACAGGGTCTTCGCGGAACACCGGGGAGCTGTTTTTT
TRBJ1-2	.	TRBV11-2	.	CASSLVARVSYTF	TGTGCCAGCAGCTTAGTTGCCAGGGTGAGCTACACCTTC
TRBJ1-2	.	TRBV14	.	CASSQDGLGGGYGYTF	TGTGCCAGCAGCCAAGACGGCCTCGGCGGGGGGTATGGCTACACCTTC
TRBJ1-1	.	TRBV27	.	CASSKQAGMNTEAFF	TGTGCCAGCAGTAAGCAGGCAGGGATGAACACTGAAGCTTTCTTT
TRBJ2-7	TRBD1	TRBV6-1	.	CASRDRVNEQYF	TGTGCCAGCCGGGACAGGGTCAACGAGCAGTACTTC
TRBJ2-3	.	TRBV11-3	.	CASSPQGRGTDTQYF	TGTGCCAGCAGCCCTCAGGGCCGGGGCACAGATACGCAGTATTTT
TRBJ2-7	TRBD1	TRBV7-3	once	CASRPGEQGNGQYF	TGTGCCAGCAGACCCGGGGAACAGGGGAACGGGCAGTACTTC
TRBJ2-3	.	TRBV29-1	.	CSGLLARSFTDTQYF	TGCAGCGGCCTTCTAGCAAGGTCGTTCACAGATACGCAGTATTTT
TRBJ2-5	.	TRBV5-1	.	CASSLEGYQETQYF	TGCGCCAGCAGCTTGGAGGGGTACCAAGAGACCCAGTACTTC
TRBJ2-2	.	TRBV6-1	.	CASRGSGELFF	TGTGCCAGCAGAGGGAGCGGGGAGCTGTTTTTT
TRBJ2-1	.	TRBV10-3	.	CAISGRQDLANEQFF	TGTGCCATCAGTGGGAGACAGGACCTTGCCAATGAGCAGTTCTTC
TRBJ2-5	TRBD2	TRBV7-9	once	CASSSGGAGETQYF	TGTGCCAGCAGCTCCGGGGGGGCCGGGGAGACCCAGTACTTC
TRBJ2-7	TRBD2	TRBV4-1	.	CASSQSGGLLAEQYF	TGCGCCAGCAGCCAGTCGGGAGGACTCCTGGCCGAGCAGTACTTC
TRBJ2-5	.	TRBV5-8	.	CASSFSQGETQYF	TGTGCCAGCAGCTTTTCTCAGGGGGAGACCCAGTACTTC
TRBJ2-3	.	TRBV9	once	CASSGLQGASSLAGRDTQYF	TGTGCCAGCAGCGGCCTTCAGGGGGCAAGTAGTCTAGCGGGGAGAGATACGCAGTATTTT
TRBJ2-7	TRBD1	TRBV5-1	.	CASSGGTGAPYEQYF	TGCGCCAGCAGCGGGGGGACAGGGGCCCCCTACGAGCAGTACTTC
TRBJ1-6	TRBD1	TRBV5-4	.	CASSNVQGSYNSPLHF	TGTGCCAGCAGTAATGTACAGGGGTCTTATAATTCACCCCTCCACTTT
TRBJ2-2	.	TRBV5-1	.	CASSSGGATTGELFF	TGCGCCAGCAGCTCCGGTGGGGCGACCACCGGGGAGCTGTTTTTT
TRBJ1-1	TRBD1	TRBV19	.	CASRNQRPPGQMNTEAFF	TGTGCCAGTAGGAATCAACGACCACCGGGACAGATGAACACTGAAGCTTTCTTT
TRBJ1-1	.	TRBV2	.	CASSRESEAFF	TGTGCCAGCAGCCGGGAATCTGAAGCTTTCTTT
TRBJ2-1	TRBD2	TRBV28	.	CASSPSGGVYNEQFF	TGTGCCAGCAGCCCAAGCGGGGGGGTCTACAATGAGCAGTTCTTC
TRBJ2-1	.	TRBV4-1	.	CASSQDPGAWNEQFF	TGCGCCAGCAGCCAAGATCCAGGGGCGTGGAATGAGCAGTTCTTC
TRBJ2-5	.	TRBV21-1	.	CASSKYPPWGLQYF	TGTGCCAGCAGCAAATACCCCCCCTGGGGGCTCCAGTACTTC
TRBJ2-3	TRBD1	TRBV18	.	CASSLPSPGQQTDTQYF	TGTGCCAGCTCACTTCCGTCGCCGGGACAGCAAACAGATACGCAGTATTTT
TRBJ2-1	TRBD2	TRBV2	once	CASMTSGGNEQFF	TGTGCCAGCATGACTAGCGGGGGGAATGAGCAGTTCTTC
TRBJ2-3	.	TRBV6-1	.	CASSGRGSISTDTQYF	TGTGCCAGCAGTGGCAGGGGATCCATAAGCACAGATACGCAGTATTTT
TRBJ2-7	TRBD1	TRBV7-9	.	CASSPRTGVPGEQYF	TGTGCCAGCAGCCCTAGGACAGGCGTCCCCGGCGAGCAGTACTTC
TRBJ2-4	TRBD1	TRBV27	.	CASSSTGRTGLLAKNIQYF	TGTGCCAGCAGTAGTACTGGAAGGACAGGACTGTTAGCCAAAAACATTCAGTACTTC
TRBJ1-3	.	TRBV7-7	once	CASSLGAIDSGNTIYF	TGTGCCAGCAGCTTAGGAGCCATCGACTCTGGAAACACCATATATTTT
TRBJ1-4	.	TRBV5-4	few	CASSRAGVPNEKLFF	TGTGCCAGCAGCCGTGCCGGGGTTCCTAATGAAAAACTGTTTTTT
TRBJ2-4	TRBD2	TRBV9	.	CASSPGIAGIAKNIQYF	TGTGCCAGCAGCCCAGGGATAGCGGGGATAGCCAAAAACATTCAGTACTTC
TRBJ1-4	TRBD1	TRBV11-2	.	CASSIRQGGFEKLFF	TGTGCCAGCAGCATACGACAGGGAGGATTTGAAAAACTGTTTTTT
TRBJ1-3	.	TRBV9	once	CASSVGAIGSGNTIYF	TGTGCCAGCAGCGTAGGAGCTATTGGCTCTGGAAACACCATATATTTT
TRBJ2-1	.	TRBV4-1	.	CASSQDSRGTNEQFF	TGCGCCAGCAGCCAAGATAGCCGCGGGACTAATGAGCAGTTCTTC
TRBJ2-2	.	TRBV5-1	.	CASSKEGANTGELFF	TGCGCCAGCAGCAAGGAGGGTGCGAACACCGGGGAGCTGTTTTTT
TRBJ1-3	.	TRBV19	.	CASLTLGVSGNTIYF	TGTGCCAGTTTAACCCTGGGCGTCTCTGGAAACACCATATATTTT
TRBJ2-7	.	TRBV6-1	.	CAVSSYYEQYF	TGTGCTGTTTCTTCCTACTACGAGCAGTACTTC